This T cell receptor (beta chain) was captured by sequencing in a study of spatial heterogeneity in lung cancer. Overall study results and limits: Mutation counts in tumors were tracked by counts of expanded intratumoral alpha and beta TCRs.

The germline gives CDR1 SGHRS, CDR2 YFSETQ. This CDR3 comprises 13 residues. The V and J ends lost 7 bases and 3 bases respectively, with 10 bases between them. TCRdb reprocessed the 5' RACE reads via MiXCR and lists one record per CDR3 protein. The data show over 5,500 distinct CDR3 sequences, less than 9.5% seen once. This clonotype appeared a few times. Its antigen is as yet unknown. Documented time point: sample taken at primary tumor resection. The donors were 65 to 85 patients with non-small cell lung cancer that was early-stage and untreated. Whole RNA was taken from tumor, nontumor lung or frozen PBMC; it was then sequenced unsorted.

The chain is built from TRBV5-1 and TRBJ2-2, with D perhaps TRBD2 (5 bases). The source was lung tumor tissue, collected at surgery. This receptor was obtained from a female donor with early-stage non-small cell lung cancer. CDR3 nucleotide sequence: TGCGCCAGCTCGGCGGGCGACACCGGGGAGCTGTTTTTT. Translated, it gives CASSAGDTGELFF.